This T cell receptor (beta chain) appears in the sequencing data of a study of blood T cell repertoires in COVID-19. At the level of the study: COVID-19 samples from acute and convalescent phases originated in the United States, Italy and Spain. Sources were T cells, B-cell-depleted T cells, or PBMCs; the material itself was cDNA or gDNA.

Per the germline V gene, CDR1 is SGHDN and CDR2 is FVKESK. Trimming pared 0 bases from V and 0 bases from J, leaving 15 bases between. This CDR3 spans 18 amino acids. As originally analysed: Nucleated cell number was recorded as an estimate derived from reference gene primer amplification. Clones were sequenced by immunoSEQ multiplex PCR, and TCRdb holds only the in-frame ones, with some missing. V, J and clone size are those of that table, while D and trimming were read from the DNA. The sample holds approximately 230,000 clones; roughly 80% are singletons and the top ten take around 20%. V is TRBV14 and J is TRBJ2-1; D possibly corresponds to TRBD2 (5 bases). What was sequenced was peripheral blood. The source of this sequence is a man in his thirties or forties with active or convalescent COVID-19. The CDR3 protein is CASSQEGGRRSSYNEQFF. The CDR3 region has the DNA TGTGCCAGCAGCCAAGAGGGCGGGCGCAGGAGCTCCTACAATGAGCAGTTCTTC.